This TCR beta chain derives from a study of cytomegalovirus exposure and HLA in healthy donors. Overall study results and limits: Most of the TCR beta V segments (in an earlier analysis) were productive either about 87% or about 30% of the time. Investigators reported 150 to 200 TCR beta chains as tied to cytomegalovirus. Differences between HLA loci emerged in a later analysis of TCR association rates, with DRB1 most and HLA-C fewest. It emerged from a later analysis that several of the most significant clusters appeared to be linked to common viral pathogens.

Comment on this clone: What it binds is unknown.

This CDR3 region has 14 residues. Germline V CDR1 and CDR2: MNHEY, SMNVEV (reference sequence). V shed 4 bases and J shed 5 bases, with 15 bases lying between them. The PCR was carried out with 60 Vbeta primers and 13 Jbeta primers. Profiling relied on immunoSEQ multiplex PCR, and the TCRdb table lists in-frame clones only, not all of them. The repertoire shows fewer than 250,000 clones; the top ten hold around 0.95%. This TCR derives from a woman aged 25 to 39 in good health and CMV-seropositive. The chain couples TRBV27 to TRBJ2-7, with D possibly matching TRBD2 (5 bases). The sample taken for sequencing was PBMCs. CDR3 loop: CASSSNRGPDEQYF. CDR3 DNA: TGTGCCAGCAGTTCCAACCGAGGGCCTGACGAGCAGTACTTC.